The 19 T cell receptor beta chains presented below share a single source sample, sequenced in a study of beta chain features in type 1 diabetes. Reverse transcribing all isolated RNA meant expressed TCRB transcripts were sequenced. The protocol was immunoSEQ multiplex PCR, while the TCRdb copy is restricted to in-frame clones and leaves out a portion. Of roughly 400,000 clones in the sample, over 11% were seen once. The specimen was naive CD4+ T cells from blood. Every receptor here comes from a man aged 25-45 years in good health.

This clone turned up a few times. The V and J genes are TRBV30 and TRBJ1-5, with unresolved D. Germline loops: CDR1 GTSNPN, CDR2 SVGIG (reference sequence). Trimming removed 5 bases from V and 2 bases from J, with 13 bases in between. This CDR3 spans 14 amino acids. The CDR3 sequence is CAWGLGSGNQPQHF. As DNA, the CDR3 is TGTGCCTGGGGGTTAGGATCGGGCAATCAGCCCCAGCATTTT. Full variable domain (rest looked up from reference TRBV30 and TRBJ1-5): SQTIHQWPATLVQPVGSPLSLECTVEGTSNPNLYWYRQAAGRGLQLLFYSVGIGQISSEVPQNLSASRPQDRQFILSSKKLLLSDSGFYLCAWGLGSGNQPQHFGDGTRLSIL.

V and J are TRBV7-3 and TRBJ2-1; 8 bases align to TRBD2. The length of the CDR3 is 15 residues. Looked up from germline, CDR1 is SGHTA and CDR2 is FQGTGA. V gave up 2 bases and J gave up 4 bases; unmatched junction bases: 4. The DNA for the CDR3 is TGTGCCAGCAGCTTAGGGCTAGCGGGTTACAATGAGCAGTTCTTC. Amino acids: CASSLGLAGYNEQFF.

The chain recombines TRBV28 with TRBJ1-4; no reliable D call. Germline assignment: CDR1 MDHEN and CDR2 SYDVKM. The V and J ends lost 4 bases and 4 bases respectively, with 7 bases between them. This CDR3 spans 13 amino acids. The CDR3 region has the DNA TGTGCCAGCAGTTGGTATAGTAATGAAAAACTGTTTTTT. Translation: CASSWYSNEKLFF.

This clone was seen a few times. The V call is TRBV4-3, the J call TRBJ2-7, with unresolved D. V lost 4 bases and J 1 base, leaving 14 bases between the germline ends. The CDR3 loop spans 15 amino acids. CDR1 is LGHNA and CDR2 is YSLEER in the germline V gene. CDR3 coding DNA: TGCGCCAGCAGCCCCCGTATAGAGGTTTCCTACGAGCAGTACTTC. It yields the protein CASSPRIEVSYEQYF.

The V gene is TRBV6-6, the J gene TRBJ2-1; D remains ambiguous. CDR1 is MNHNY, CDR2 SVGAGI, per germline (reference sequence). This CDR3 region has 12 residues. With 1 base removed from V and 11 bases from J, the gap between germline ends came to 9 bases. The CDR3 sequence: CASSYLPGQQFF. The CDR3 DNA reads TGTGCCAGCAGTTACTTACCGGGTCAGCAGTTCTTC.

The chain uses TRBV10-2 and TRBJ1-2; D unclear. Trimming cost V 8 bases and J 2 bases, with 12 bases left between them. In germline, CDR1 is WSHSY, CDR2 SAAADI. The CDR3 covers 13 residues. In nucleotides, the CDR3 is TGCGCCAGCTCGGAAACAGTAAACTATGGCTACACCTTC. This codes for CASSETVNYGYTF.

This clone turned up a few times. V is TRBV27 and J is TRBJ1-5; no firm D call. Trimming took off 3 bases at V and 3 bases at J, with 9 bases between the two ends. The CDR3 spans 14 residues. From germline, CDR1 is MNHEY and CDR2 SMNVEV (reference sequence). The CDR3 region is CASSLRADNQPQHF. CDR3 nucleotides: TGTGCCAGCAGTTTGAGGGCAGACAATCAGCCCCAGCATTTT.

This chain joins TRBV4-1 and TRBJ2-1; no clear D gene. Germline CDR1 is MGHRA and CDR2 is YSYEKL. Trimming cost V 0 bases and J 2 bases, with 8 bases left between them. The CDR3 runs 15 residues. CDR3 in amino acids: CASSQEVATYNEQFF. DNA for the CDR3: TGCGCCAGCAGCCAAGAGGTGGCGACCTACAATGAGCAGTTCTTC.

V and J are TRBV7-8 and TRBJ2-3, with unresolved D. CDR3 length equals 15 residues. Between the trimmed V and J ends, which lost 4 bases and 1 base, there was a span of 12 bases. CDR1 is SGHVS, CDR2 FQNEAQ, per germline. This chain's CDR3 is CASSSFSLGTDTQYF. The CDR3 DNA reads as TGTGCCAGCAGCTCCTTTAGCCTCGGCACAGATACGCAGTATTTT.

Concerning this clone itself: The identical CDR3 is also encoded by other nucleotide sequences in the sample. The rearrangement uses TRBV7-4 and TRBJ2-6; the D gene is possibly TRBD1 (6 bases). CDR3 length equals 17 residues. The V end lost 8 bases, the J end lost 3 bases, and 20 bases lay between the germline ends. Germline CDR1 and CDR2: SGHVT and SQSDAQ. CDR3 sequence reads: CASPPGQGSNGANVLTF. Written as DNA, the CDR3 is TGTGCCAGCCCGCCGGGTCAGGGGTCCAATGGGGCCAACGTCCTGACTTTC.

This clone has more than one count but fewer than ten. The V gene is TRBV27, the J gene TRBJ1-2; maybe TRBD1 (6 bases). Trimming stripped 3 bases from V and 4 bases from J, with 15 bases between. The CDR3 has 15 residues. Germline V lookup: CDR1 MNHEY, CDR2 SMNVEV (reference sequence). CDR3 in amino acids: CASSLEGVKSYGYTF. For the CDR3, the DNA is TGTGCCAGCAGTTTGGAGGGGGTAAAGAGCTATGGCTACACCTTC.

This clone was seen more than once but under ten times. The chain joins TRBV10-3 to TRBJ2-3; possible D gene TRBD2, 6 bases. This CDR3 is built from 14 residues. V shed 10 bases and J shed 2 bases, with 16 bases lying between them. Germline CDR1 ENHRY, CDR2 SYGVKD. The DNA for the CDR3 is TGTGCCACATGGGAACCGGGAGACACAGATACGCAGTATTTT. Its translation is CATWEPGDTDTQYF.

V usage is TRBV6-6 and J usage is TRBJ1-1, with D possibly being TRBD1 (5 bases). CDR1 MNHNY and CDR2 SVGAGI come from the germline V gene (reference sequence). The V and J ends lost 3 bases and 6 bases respectively, with 14 bases between them. The CDR3 length is 14 residues. For the CDR3, the DNA is TGTGCCAGCAGTTATTTTGAAGGGGTGTCTGAAGCTTTCTTT. Protein sequence: CASSYFEGVSEAFF.

On this clone: At one end, the junction sequence differs from germline, possibly due to a read error. The chain combines TRBV13 with TRBJ1-5, with 7 bases fitting TRBD1. Germline CDR1 and CDR2: PRHDT and FYEKMQ (reference sequence). This CDR3 is 15 amino acids long. The CDR3 DNA is TGTGCCAGCAGCCTAGGGGAGGGGGCAGGTCAGCCCCAGCATTTT. It encodes CASSLGEGAGQPQHF.

This clone was picked up a small number of times. The chain joins TRBV5-1 to TRBJ2-3, with TRBD1 identical over 9 bases. This CDR3 is built from 16 residues. V lost 0 bases to trimming and J lost 6 bases; unmatched junction nucleotides: 8. The germline CDR1 and CDR2 sequences are SGHRS and YFSETQ. The CDR3 here is CASSLAGTGNRDTQYF. CDR3 in DNA: TGCGCCAGCAGCTTGGCCGGGACAGGGAATCGCGATACGCAGTATTTT.

The chain employs TRBV25-1 and TRBJ2-1; D may be TRBD2 (6 bases). The length of the CDR3 is 15 residues. CDR1 is MGHDK, CDR2 SYGVNS, per germline. Trimming removed 1 base at V and 6 bases at J, with 13 bases between. DNA of the CDR3: TGTGCCAGCAGTGAATCTCACCGGGGACTCAATGAGCAGTTCTTC. It is translated as CASSESHRGLNEQFF.

This clone was found a few times. The chain employs TRBV6-5 and TRBJ1-2, with unresolved D. The CDR3 has 14 amino acids. With 0 bases removed from V and 10 bases from J, the gap between germline ends came to 15 bases. Per the germline V gene, CDR1 is MNHEY and CDR2 is SVGAGI. The CDR3 sequence: CASSYSGSSLDYTF. CDR3 DNA sequence: TGTGCCAGCAGTTACTCGGGCAGCTCCCTTGACTACACCTTC.

The chain combines TRBV4-3 with TRBJ2-6; no reliable D call. Per germline, CDR1 LGHNA and CDR2 YSLEER. Trimming removed 0 bases at V and 0 bases at J, with 18 bases between. The length of the CDR3 is 20 residues. In DNA, the CDR3 is TGCGCCAGCAGCCAAGATCCACTGCGGAACAGAGGCTCTGGGGCCAACGTCCTGACTTTC. The encoded protein is CASSQDPLRNRGSGANVLTF.

The J gene is TRBJ2-1, the V gene TRBV6-5; no firm D call. The CDR3 spans 11 residues. CDR1 is MNHEY and CDR2 is SVGAGI in the germline V gene. V was clipped by 9 bases and J by 9 bases, with 12 bases between them. For the CDR3, the DNA is TGTGCCAGTTGGTCGGTAGGTGAGCAGTTCTTC. Encoded protein: CASWSVGEQFF.